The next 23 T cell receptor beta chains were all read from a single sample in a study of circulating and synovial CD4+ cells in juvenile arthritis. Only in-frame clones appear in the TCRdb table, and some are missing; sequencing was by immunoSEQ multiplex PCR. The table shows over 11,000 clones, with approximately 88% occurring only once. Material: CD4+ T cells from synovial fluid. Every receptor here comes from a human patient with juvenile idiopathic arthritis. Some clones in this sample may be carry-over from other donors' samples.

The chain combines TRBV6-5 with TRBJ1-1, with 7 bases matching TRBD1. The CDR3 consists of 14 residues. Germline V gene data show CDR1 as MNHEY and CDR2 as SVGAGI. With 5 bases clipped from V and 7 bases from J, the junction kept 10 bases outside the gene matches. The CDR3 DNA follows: TGTGCCAGCAGTAGGGGACAGCTCGAGGGTGAAGCTTTCTTT. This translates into CASSRGQLEGEAFF.

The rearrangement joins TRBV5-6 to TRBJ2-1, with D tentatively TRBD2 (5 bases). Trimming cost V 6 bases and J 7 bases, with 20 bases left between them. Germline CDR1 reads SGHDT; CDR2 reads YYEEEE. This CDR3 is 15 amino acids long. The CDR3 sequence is CASTVRDIVLNEQFF. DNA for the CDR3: TGTGCCAGCACTGTGAGGGATATTGTCCTGAATGAGCAGTTCTTC.

CDR3 region: CASSFGQGFEQFF. Here the CDR3 DNA reads TGCGCCAGCAGCTTTGGGCAGGGATTTGAGCAGTTCTTC. V is TRBV5-1 and J is TRBJ2-1; D is perhaps TRBD1 (5 bases). Germline CDR1 SGHRS, CDR2 YFSETQ. This CDR3 has 13 residues. The V and J ends lost 2 bases and 9 bases respectively, with 12 bases between them.

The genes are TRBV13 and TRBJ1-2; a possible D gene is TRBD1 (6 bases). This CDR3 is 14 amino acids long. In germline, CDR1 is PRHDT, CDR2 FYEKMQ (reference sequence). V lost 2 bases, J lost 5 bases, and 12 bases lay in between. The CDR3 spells CASSLQGSSYGYTF. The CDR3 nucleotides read TGTGCCAGCAGCTTACAGGGGTCCTCATATGGCTACACCTTC.

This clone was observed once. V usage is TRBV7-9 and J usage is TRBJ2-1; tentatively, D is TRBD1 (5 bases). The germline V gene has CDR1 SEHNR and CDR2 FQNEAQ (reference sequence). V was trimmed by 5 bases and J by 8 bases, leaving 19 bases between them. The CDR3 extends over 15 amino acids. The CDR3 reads CASSPGRAMGDEQFF. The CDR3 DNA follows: TGTGCCAGCAGCCCGGGCAGGGCGATGGGCGATGAGCAGTTCTTC.

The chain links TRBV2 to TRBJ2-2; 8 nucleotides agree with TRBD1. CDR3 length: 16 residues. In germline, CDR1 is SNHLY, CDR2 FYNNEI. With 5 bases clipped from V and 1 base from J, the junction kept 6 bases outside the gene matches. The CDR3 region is CASSSQGAKNTGELFF. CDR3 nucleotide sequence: TGTGCCAGCAGTAGTCAGGGGGCCAAGAACACCGGGGAGCTGTTTTTT. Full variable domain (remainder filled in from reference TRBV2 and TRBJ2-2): EPEVTQTPSHQVTQMGQEVILRCVPISNHLYFYWYRQILGQKVEFLVSFYNNEISEKSEIFDDQFSVERPDGSNFTLKIRSTKLEDSAMYFCASSSQGAKNTGELFFGEGSRLTVL.

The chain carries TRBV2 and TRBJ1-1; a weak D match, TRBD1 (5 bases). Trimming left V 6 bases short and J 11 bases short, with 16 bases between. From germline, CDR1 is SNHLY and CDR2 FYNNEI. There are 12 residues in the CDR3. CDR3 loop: CASRPPGGEAFF. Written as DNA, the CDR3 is TGTGCCAGCAGGCCCCCCGGGGGGGAGGCTTTCTTT.

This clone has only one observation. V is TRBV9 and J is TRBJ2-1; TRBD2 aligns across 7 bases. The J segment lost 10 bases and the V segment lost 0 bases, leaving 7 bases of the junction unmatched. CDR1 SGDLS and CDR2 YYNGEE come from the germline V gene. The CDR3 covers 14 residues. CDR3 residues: CASSVEDSGSEQFF. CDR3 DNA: TGTGCCAGCAGCGTAGAGGATAGCGGGTCCGAGCAGTTCTTC.

CDR3 sequence (DNA): TGTGCCAGCAGTGTCGGACAGGGATTGGGGAACACCGGGGAGCTGTTTTTT. Its protein product is CASSVGQGLGNTGELFF. This chain uses TRBV6-1 with TRBJ2-2; 8 bases line up with TRBD1. With V trimmed by 4 bases and J by 1 base, 8 bases remained unmatched. Germline V gene lookup returns CDR1 MNHNS and CDR2 SASEGT. This CDR3 contains 17 residues.

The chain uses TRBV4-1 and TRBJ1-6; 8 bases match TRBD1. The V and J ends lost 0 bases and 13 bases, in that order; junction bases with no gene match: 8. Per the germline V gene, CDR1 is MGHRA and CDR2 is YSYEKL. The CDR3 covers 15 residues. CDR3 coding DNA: TGCGCCAGCAGCCAAGAGGACAGGGAGGTTATGCCCCTCCACTTT. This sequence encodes CASSQEDREVMPLHF.

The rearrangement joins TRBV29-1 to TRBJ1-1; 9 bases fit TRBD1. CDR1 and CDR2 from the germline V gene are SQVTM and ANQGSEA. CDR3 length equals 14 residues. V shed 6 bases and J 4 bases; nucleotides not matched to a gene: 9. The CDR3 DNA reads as TGCAGCGTCCTCACACAACAGGGGGCCACTGAAGCTTTCTTT. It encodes CSVLTQQGATEAFF.

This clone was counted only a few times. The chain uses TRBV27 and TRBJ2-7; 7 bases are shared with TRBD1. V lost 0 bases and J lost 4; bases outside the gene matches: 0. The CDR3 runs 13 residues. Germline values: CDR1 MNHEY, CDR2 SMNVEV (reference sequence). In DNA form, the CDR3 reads TGTGCCAGCAGTTTATCCAGGGGGTACGAGCAGTACTTC. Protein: CASSLSRGYEQYF.

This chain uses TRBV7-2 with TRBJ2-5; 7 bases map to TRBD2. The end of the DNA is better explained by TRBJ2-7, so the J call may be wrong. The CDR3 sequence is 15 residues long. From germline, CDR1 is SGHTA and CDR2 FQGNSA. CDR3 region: CASSLGGYMSYEQYF. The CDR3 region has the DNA TGTGCCAGCAGCTTGGGAGGGTATATGTCCTACGAGCAGTACTTC.

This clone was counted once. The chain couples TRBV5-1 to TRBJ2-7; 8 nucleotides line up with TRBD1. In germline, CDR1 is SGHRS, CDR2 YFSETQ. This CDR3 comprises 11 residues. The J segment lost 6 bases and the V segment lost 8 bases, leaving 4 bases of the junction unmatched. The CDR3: CASQGAGEQYF. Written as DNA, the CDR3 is TGCGCCAGTCAGGGGGCAGGCGAGCAGTACTTC.

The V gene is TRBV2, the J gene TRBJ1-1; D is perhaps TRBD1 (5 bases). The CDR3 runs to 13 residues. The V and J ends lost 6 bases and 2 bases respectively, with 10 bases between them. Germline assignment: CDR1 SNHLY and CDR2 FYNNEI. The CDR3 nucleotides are TGTGCCAGCAGGGCGACAGTAAACACTGAAGCTTTCTTT. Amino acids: CASRATVNTEAFF. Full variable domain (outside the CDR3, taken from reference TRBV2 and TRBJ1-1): EPEVTQTPSHQVTQMGQEVILRCVPISNHLYFYWYRQILGQKVEFLVSFYNNEISEKSEIFDDQFSVERPDGSNFTLKIRSTKLEDSAMYFCASRATVNTEAFFGQGTRLTVV.

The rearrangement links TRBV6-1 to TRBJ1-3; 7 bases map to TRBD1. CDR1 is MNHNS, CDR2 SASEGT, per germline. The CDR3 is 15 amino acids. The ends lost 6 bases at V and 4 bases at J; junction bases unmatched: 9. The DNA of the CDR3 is TGTGCCAGCAGAAACCCCACGGGACAGGGAAACACCATATATTTT. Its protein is CASRNPTGQGNTIYF.

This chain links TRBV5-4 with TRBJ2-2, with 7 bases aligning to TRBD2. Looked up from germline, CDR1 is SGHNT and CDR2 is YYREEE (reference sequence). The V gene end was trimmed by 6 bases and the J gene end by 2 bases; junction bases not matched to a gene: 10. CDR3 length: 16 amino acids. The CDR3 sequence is CASTTTGTTNTGELFF. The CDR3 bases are TGTGCCAGCACCACTACCGGGACTACAAACACCGGGGAGCTGTTTTTT.

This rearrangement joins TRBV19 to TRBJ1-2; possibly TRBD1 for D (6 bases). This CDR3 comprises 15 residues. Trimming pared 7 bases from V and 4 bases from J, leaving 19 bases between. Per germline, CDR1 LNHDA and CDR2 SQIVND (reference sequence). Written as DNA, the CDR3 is TGTGCCAGTACCAATTCTTGGACAGACATCTATGGCTACACCTTC. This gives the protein CASTNSWTDIYGYTF. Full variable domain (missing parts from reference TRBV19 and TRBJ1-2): DGGITQSPKYLFRKEGQNVTLSCEQNLNHDAMYWYRQDPGQGLRLIYYSQIVNDFQKGDIAEGYSVSREKKESFPLTVTSAQKNPTAFYLCASTNSWTDIYGYTFGSGTRLTVV.

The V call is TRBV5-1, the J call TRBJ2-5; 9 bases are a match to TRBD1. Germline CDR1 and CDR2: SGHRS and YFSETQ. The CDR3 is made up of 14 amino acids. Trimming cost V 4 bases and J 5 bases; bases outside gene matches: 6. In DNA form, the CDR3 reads TGCGCCAGCAGCCCCGGGACAGGGTTGGAGACCCAGTACTTC. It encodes CASSPGTGLETQYF.

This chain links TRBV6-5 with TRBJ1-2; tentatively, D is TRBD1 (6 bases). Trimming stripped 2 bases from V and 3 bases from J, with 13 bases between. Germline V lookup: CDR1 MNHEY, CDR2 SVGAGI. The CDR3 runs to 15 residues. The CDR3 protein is CASSYGGARDYGYTF. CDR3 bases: TGTGCCAGCAGTTACGGGGGGGCGCGGGACTATGGCTACACCTTC.

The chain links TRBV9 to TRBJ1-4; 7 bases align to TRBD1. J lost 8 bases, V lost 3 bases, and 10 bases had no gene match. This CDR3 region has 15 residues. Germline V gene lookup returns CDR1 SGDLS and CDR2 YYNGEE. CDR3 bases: TGTGCCAGCAGCGCCAACAGGGGTTCTTTCGAAAAACTGTTTTTT. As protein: CASSANRGSFEKLFF.

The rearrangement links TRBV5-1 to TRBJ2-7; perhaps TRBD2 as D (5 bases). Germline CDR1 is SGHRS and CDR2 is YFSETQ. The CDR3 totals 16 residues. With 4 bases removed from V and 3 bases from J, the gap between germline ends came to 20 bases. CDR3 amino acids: CASSHRRENGNYEQYF. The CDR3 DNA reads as TGCGCCAGCAGCCACCGACGGGAAAACGGGAACTACGAGCAGTACTTC.

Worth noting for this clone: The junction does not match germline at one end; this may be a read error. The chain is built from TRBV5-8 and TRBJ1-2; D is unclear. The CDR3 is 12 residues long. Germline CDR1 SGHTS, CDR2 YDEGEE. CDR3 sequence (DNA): TGTGCCAGCAGCTTGGAAGGAGTCTACGGTTTCTTC. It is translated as CASSLEGVYGFF.